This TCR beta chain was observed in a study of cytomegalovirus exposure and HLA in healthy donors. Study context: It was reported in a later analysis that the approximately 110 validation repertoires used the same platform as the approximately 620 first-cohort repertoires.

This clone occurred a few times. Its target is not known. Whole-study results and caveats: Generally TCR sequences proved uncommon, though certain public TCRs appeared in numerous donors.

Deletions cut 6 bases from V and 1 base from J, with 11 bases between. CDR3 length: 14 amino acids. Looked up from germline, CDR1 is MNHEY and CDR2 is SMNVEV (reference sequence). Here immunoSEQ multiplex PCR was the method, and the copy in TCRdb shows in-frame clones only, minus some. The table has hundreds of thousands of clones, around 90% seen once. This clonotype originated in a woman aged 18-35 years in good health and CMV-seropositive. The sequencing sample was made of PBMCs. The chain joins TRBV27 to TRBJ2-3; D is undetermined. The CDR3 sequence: CASRDSHGTDTQYF. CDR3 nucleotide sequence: TGTGCCAGCAGAGACTCTCACGGCACAGATACGCAGTATTTT.